This T cell receptor beta chain is from a study of CXCR3-negative and CXCR3-positive naive CD8 T cells. This CDR3 spans 14 amino acids. Germline V gene lookup returns CDR1 MNHNS and CDR2 SASEGT. Overall study results and limits: Compared with CXCR3-negative naive cells, CXCR3-positive naive cells showed more hydrophobic TRB CDR3s. Sequencing showed both naive subsets with comparably high diversity, and memory CD8+ cells much lower.

UMI-labeled 5' RACE yielded the TRB cDNA libraries. One entry per CDR3 protein, without DNA, is what TCRdb gives after re-calling the 5' RACE reads. There are over 100,000 distinct CDR3 sequences in the sample, with 0.29% held by the top ten. Naivety in CD8+ T cells corresponded to a CD45RO-CCR7+CD27+CD95- phenotype. About this clonotype itself: Antigen specificity is unknown.

This TCR was recovered from a human donor in good health. Some clones in this sample may be carry-over from other donors' samples. The sequencing sample was made of naive CXCR3- CD8+ T cells from blood. As for subset: CD45RO-CCR7+CD27+CD95- naive CD8+ T cells lacking CXCR3 (TNR3-). The J gene is TRBJ1-1, the V gene TRBV6-1. This CDR3 reads CASNPEGVSTEAFF.